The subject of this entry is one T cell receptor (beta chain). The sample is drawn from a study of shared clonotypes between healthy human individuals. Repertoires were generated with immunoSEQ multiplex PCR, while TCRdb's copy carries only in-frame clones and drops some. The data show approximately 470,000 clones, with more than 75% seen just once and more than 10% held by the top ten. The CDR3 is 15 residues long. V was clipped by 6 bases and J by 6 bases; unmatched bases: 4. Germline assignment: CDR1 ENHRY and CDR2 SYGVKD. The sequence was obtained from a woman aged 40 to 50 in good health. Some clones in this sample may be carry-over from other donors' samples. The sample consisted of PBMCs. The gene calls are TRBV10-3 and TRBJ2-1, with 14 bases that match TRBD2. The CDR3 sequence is CAISPGTSGGNEQFF. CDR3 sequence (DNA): TGTGCCATCAGCCCCGGGACTAGCGGGGGCAATGAGCAGTTCTTC.